This TCR beta chain comes out of a study of spatial heterogeneity in lung cancer. Study results and caveats: Tracking of tumor mutation counts was seen in expanded intratumoral alpha and beta TCR counts.

The time point here: sample taken at primary tumor resection. This clonotype has ten or more counts. What it binds is unknown. Since the library was made to target alpha chains, this beta chain is a stray read and its abundance is not meaningful. V was clipped by 4 bases and J by 6 bases; unmatched bases: 6. Germline values: CDR1 SQVTM, CDR2 ANQGSEA. The length of the CDR3 is 13 residues. From the 5' RACE reads, TCRdb called clonotypes with MiXCR, one entry per CDR3 protein. The sample shows roughly 17,000 distinct CDR3 sequences, approximately 7% of them seen only once. This receptor was identified in a female donor with early-stage non-small cell lung cancer. V usage is TRBV29-1 and J usage is TRBJ1-2; 9 nucleotides match TRBD1. This material consisted of lung tumor tissue, taken at surgery. CDR3 protein: CSVVGRQGDGYTF. CDR3 bases: TGCAGCGTTGTGGGGCGACAGGGGGATGGCTACACCTTC.